Reported below is one T cell receptor beta chain. This record comes from a study of technical replicates of blood from a handful of donors. With V trimmed by 0 bases and J by 6 bases, 11 bases remained unmatched. Germline CDR1 is LNHNV and CDR2 is YYDKDF (reference sequence). The CDR3 contains 18 residues. Here immunoSEQ multiplex PCR was the method, and the copy in TCRdb shows in-frame clones only, minus some. The sample lists about 100,000 clones; nearly 97% were seen once. The sample taken for sequencing was T cells isolated from PBMCs. The receptor's source is a human donor in good health. This chain links TRBV15 with TRBJ2-1, with 10 bases that match TRBD2. The CDR3, as DNA: TGTGCCACCAGCAGAGATCCCCTAGCGGGAGCGATCCCCAATGAGCAGTTCTTC. Translating it yields CATSRDPLAGAIPNEQFF. The whole variable domain, remainder taken from reference TRBV15 and TRBJ2-1, is DAMVIQNPRYQVTQFGKPVTLSCSQTLNHNVMYWYQQKSSQAPKLLFHYYDKDFNNEADTPDNFQSRRPNTSFCFLDIRSPGLGDTAMYLCATSRDPLAGAIPNEQFFGPGTRLTVL.